This entry lists 11 T cell receptor beta chains sequenced from one sample in a study of T cell changes during pregnancy in multiple sclerosis. Profiled with immunoSEQ multiplex PCR; TCRdb holds only in-frame clones, not every one. The sample consists of tens of thousands of clones, over 90% of them appearing once. The source was peripheral blood, collected after pregnancy. These receptors were taken from a female donor with multiple sclerosis, enrolled in a pregnancy study.

The chain has TRBV6-5 and TRBJ1-3; no clear D. The CDR3 spans 13 residues. In germline, CDR1 is MNHEY, CDR2 SVGAGI. Trimming took 6 bases from V and 2 from J, leaving 8 bases between them. Here the CDR3 DNA reads TGTGCCAGCAGCCCCCAGACTGGAAACACCATATATTTT. Translated: CASSPQTGNTIYF.

The J gene is TRBJ1-2, the V gene TRBV14, with D possibly matching TRBD1 (6 bases). The CDR3 spans 13 residues. Germline loops: CDR1 SGHDN, CDR2 FVKESK. Trimming cost V 1 base and J 7 bases, with 10 bases left between them. CDR3 in DNA: TGTGCCAGCAGCCAAGTTTTGGGGGCTGGCTACACCTTC. This codes for CASSQVLGAGYTF.

The J gene is TRBJ2-2, the V gene TRBV10-3; D ambiguous. The V end was cut by 4 bases, the J end by 0 bases, with 12 bases between. CDR1 is ENHRY, CDR2 SYGVKD, per germline. The CDR3 loop spans 16 amino acids. The CDR3 region is CAISVSALPNTGELFF. The CDR3 DNA sequence: TGTGCCATCAGTGTCTCCGCGCTCCCGAACACCGGGGAGCTGTTTTTT.

The chain employs TRBV19 and TRBJ1-1, with D perhaps TRBD1 (5 bases). Trimming stripped 7 bases from V and 2 bases from J, with 11 bases between. This CDR3 has 13 amino acids. The germline CDR1 and CDR2 sequences are LNHDA and SQIVND (reference sequence). In nucleotides, the CDR3 is TGTGCCAGTACCCACACAGGTAACACTGAAGCTTTCTTT. Protein sequence: CASTHTGNTEAFF. Full variable domain (missing parts from reference TRBV19 and TRBJ1-1): DGGITQSPKYLFRKEGQNVTLSCEQNLNHDAMYWYRQDPGQGLRLIYYSQIVNDFQKGDIAEGYSVSREKKESFPLTVTSAQKNPTAFYLCASTHTGNTEAFFGQGTRLTVV.

This clone was counted between two and nine times. V usage is TRBV19 and J usage is TRBJ1-5; D is ambiguous. Germline CDR1 is LNHDA and CDR2 is SQIVND (reference sequence). V dropped 4 bases and J dropped 8 bases, with 12 bases sitting between them. This CDR3 has 13 residues. CDR3 sequence (DNA): TGTGCCAGTAGTAAGGGCTGGAGGGAGCCCCAGCATTTT. Encoded protein: CASSKGWREPQHF.

The V call is TRBV29-1, the J call TRBJ1-5, with D possibly TRBD1 on 6 matching bases. The CDR3 covers 14 residues. V lost 4 bases to trimming and J lost 5 bases, with 15 bases between them. The germline V gene encodes CDR1 SQVTM and CDR2 ANQGSEA. In DNA, the CDR3 is TGCAGCGTTGGTCAGGGGACCAGATATCAGCCCCAGCATTTT. This translates into CSVGQGTRYQPQHF.

The rearrangement links TRBV6-4 to TRBJ2-3, with 12 positions matching TRBD2. The CDR3 extends over 16 amino acids. V shed 4 bases, J shed 2 bases, and the junction held 4 bases outside the gene matches. Germline values: CDR1 MRHNA, CDR2 SNTAGT. The CDR3 loop is CASSVLAGGSTDTQYF. Written as DNA, the CDR3 is TGTGCCAGCAGTGTCCTAGCGGGGGGGTCCACAGATACGCAGTATTTT.

This rearrangement joins TRBV5-6 to TRBJ1-4, with D possibly being TRBD1 (5 bases). The CDR3 loop spans 12 amino acids. Germline lookup yields CDR1 SGHDT and CDR2 YYEEEE. Trimming removed 0 bases at V and 13 bases at J, with 10 bases between. CDR3 coding DNA: TGTGCCAGCAGCTTGGGCGTCCAGGGACTGTTTTTT. The encoded protein is CASSLGVQGLFF.

The chain employs TRBV7-2 and TRBJ1-1, with 7 bases that match TRBD1. Germline V CDR1 and CDR2: SGHTA, FQGNSA. The CDR3 covers 14 residues. Trimming at V came to 0 bases and at J to 4 bases, leaving 2 bases not matched to a gene. The CDR3 region is CASSLAAGGTEAFF. The CDR3 DNA sequence: TGTGCCAGCAGCTTAGCCGCAGGGGGCACTGAAGCTTTCTTT.

The chain couples TRBV5-4 to TRBJ1-5, with D perhaps TRBD1 (5 bases). The V end lost 3 bases, the J end lost 0 bases, and 13 bases lay between the germline ends. Germline V gene data show CDR1 as SGHNT and CDR2 as YYREEE (reference sequence). The CDR3 covers 16 residues. Here the CDR3 DNA reads TGTGCCAGCAGCTGGGGGGGAGGCCATAGCAATCAGCCCCAGCATTTT. This codes for CASSWGGGHSNQPQHF.

The chain is built from TRBV4-1 and TRBJ2-3; TRBD2 might be the D (5 bases). The CDR3 spans 17 residues. V was pared by 0 bases and J by 7 bases, with 20 bases between. Germline V gives CDR1 MGHRA, CDR2 YSYEKL. This CDR3 is CASSQDIGLRAPNTQYF. The CDR3 DNA sequence: TGCGCCAGCAGCCAAGATATAGGACTGAGGGCCCCTAATACGCAGTATTTT.